What follows are 9 T cell receptor beta chains derived from one specimen sequenced in a study of T-cell memory formation after mild COVID-19. One entry per CDR3 protein, called by TCRdb with MiXCR from the 5' RACE reads. This repertoire shows about 560,000 distinct CDR3 sequences, roughly 17% found once; its top ten account for about 8.1%. The sequencing sample was made of PBMCs or a T cell subset sorted from them (not recorded which). Receptors were obtained from an adult woman who had mild COVID-19 (a few samples of this study predate the infection). Cell type and time point are not known.

The rearrangement links TRBV4-1 to TRBJ2-1, with D possibly matching TRBD2 (5 bases). The germline V and J ends were trimmed by 1 base and 5 bases, with 6 bases remaining between them. In germline, CDR1 is MGHRA, CDR2 YSYEKL. The CDR3 runs to 13 residues. The chain's CDR3 is CASSQGGNNEQFF. CDR3 DNA: TGCGCCAGCAGCCAAGGAGGGAACAATGAGCAGTTCTTC.

The V gene is TRBV20-1, the J gene TRBJ1-5, with D maybe TRBD1 (6 bases). CDR3 size: 16 residues. V was clipped by 0 bases and J by 0 bases, with 12 bases between them. Germline lookup yields CDR1 DFQATT and CDR2 SNEGSKA (reference sequence). The CDR3 nucleotides are TGCAGTGCTAGAGATCGAAGGGGGTTTAGCAATCAGCCCCAGCATTTT. Its translation is CSARDRRGFSNQPQHF.

The V call is TRBV2, the J call TRBJ2-7, with 9 bases fitting TRBD2. Germline CDR1 and CDR2: SNHLY and FYNNEI. Trimming took 6 bases from V and 1 from J; bases not matched to a gene: 10. The CDR3 has 16 amino acids. CDR3 loop: CASRKMGLAGSYEQYF. The CDR3 DNA is TGTGCCAGCAGGAAAATGGGGCTAGCGGGGTCCTACGAGCAGTACTTC.

V is TRBV7-6 and J is TRBJ2-2; D unclear. The V end lost 1 base, the J end lost 7 bases, and 13 bases lay between the germline ends. This CDR3 has 15 residues. Germline-derived CDR1 and CDR2 are SGHVS and FNYEAQ. In nucleotides, the CDR3 is TGTGCCAGCAGCTTAGGGGCGGATGGGATCGGGGAGCTGTTTTTT. Its protein is CASSLGADGIGELFF.

There are a few counts of this clonotype. This chain links TRBV7-2 with TRBJ2-1; D is possibly TRBD2 (6 bases). CDR1 SGHTA and CDR2 FQGNSA come from the germline V gene. Trimming removed 1 base from V and 3 bases from J, with 10 bases in between. The CDR3 runs to 15 residues. The CDR3 nucleotides are TGTGCCAGCAGCTTAGACCTGGACTACTACAATGAGCAGTTCTTC. Translating gives CASSLDLDYYNEQFF. The full variable domain, rest sourced from reference TRBV7-2 and TRBJ2-1, is GAGVSQSPSNKVTEKGKDVELRCDPISGHTALYWYRQSLGQGLEFLIYFQGNSAPDKSGLPSDRFSAERTGGSVSTLTIQRTQQEDSAVYLCASSLDLDYYNEQFFGPGTRLTVL.

This clonotype occurred a few times. The chain recombines TRBV20-1 with TRBJ2-3; D tentatively reads TRBD1 or TRBD2 (5 bases each). The ends were cut back, 5 bases at V and 6 bases at J, with 27 bases in the middle. Germline V gene data show CDR1 as DFQATT and CDR2 as SNEGSKA (reference sequence). The CDR3 length is 17 residues. The CDR3 loop reads CSAGGKAAGNLGDTQYF. The CDR3 DNA sequence: TGCAGTGCTGGGGGAAAAGCTGCCGGTAACTTGGGGGATACGCAGTATTTT.

The V call is TRBV6-2 or TRBV6-3, the J call TRBJ2-1; TRBD2 agrees at 11 bases. The junction had 12 bases not matched to a gene; V was cut back by 7 bases and J by 7 bases. Germline assignment: CDR1 MNHEY and CDR2 SVGEGT. The CDR3 covers 16 residues. CDR3 sequence reads: CASTLLSGRAGNEQFF. The DNA for the CDR3 is TGTGCCAGCACCCTCCTTAGCGGGAGGGCCGGGAATGAGCAGTTCTTC.

CDR3 sequence: CASSGVTSGSLYEQYF. DNA for the CDR3: TGTGCCAGCAGCGGAGTGACTAGCGGGAGTCTCTACGAGCAGTACTTC. This chain links TRBV9 with TRBJ2-7, with TRBD2 identical over 12 bases. Trimming at V came to 3 bases and at J to 3 bases, leaving 7 bases not matched to a gene. Per germline, CDR1 SGDLS and CDR2 YYNGEE. This CDR3 has 16 residues.

A note on this clonotype: At one end the junction does not follow the germline gene, possibly because of a read error. The J gene is TRBJ2-2, the V gene TRBV18, with 7 bases matching TRBD1. CDR3 length: 16 amino acids. Germline assignment: CDR1 KGHSH and CDR2 LQKENI. Here the CDR3 reads CASSSPGQRNTGELFF. For the CDR3, the DNA is TGTGCCAGCTCATCACCGGGACAGCGGAACACCGGGGAGCTGTTTTTT.